These 26 T cell receptor beta chains share one sample of origin, sequenced in a study of blood T cell repertoires in COVID-19. Clones were sequenced by immunoSEQ multiplex PCR, and TCRdb holds only the in-frame ones, with some missing. The sample contains roughly 100,000 clones, 70% to 90% of which appear only once. Sequenced sample: peripheral blood. These receptors all come from a human donor in a cohort sampled during active COVID-19.

The genes are TRBV6-2 or TRBV6-3 and TRBJ1-1; 7 bases fit TRBD1. J lost 11 bases, V lost 6 bases, and 15 bases had no gene match. Germline V gene sequence: CDR1 MNHEY, CDR2 SVGEGT. The length of the CDR3 is 14 residues. The CDR3 nucleotides are TGTGCCAGCAGCCTCAGCCAGGGGGACCATTGGGCTTTCTTT. The encoded protein is CASSLSQGDHWAFF.

The chain combines TRBV27 with TRBJ2-1; D is undetermined. The CDR3 is made up of 13 amino acids. V was trimmed by 3 bases and J by 6 bases, leaving 9 bases between them. CDR1 MNHEY and CDR2 SMNVEV come from the germline V gene (reference sequence). CDR3: CASSFAVGNEQFF. CDR3 DNA sequence: TGTGCCAGCAGTTTTGCGGTCGGCAATGAGCAGTTCTTC.

V and J are TRBV15 and TRBJ2-1; 10 bases are a match to TRBD2. The CDR3 covers 17 residues. Germline assignment: CDR1 LNHNV and CDR2 YYDKDF (reference sequence). Germline trimming cut 5 bases from V and 6 bases from J; bases unmatched to any gene: 13. The CDR3 spells CATSYSPGLASSNEQFF. For the CDR3, the DNA is TGTGCCACCAGCTACTCACCGGGACTAGCGTCGTCCAATGAGCAGTTCTTC.

The genes are TRBV7-2 and TRBJ2-5; the D is unclear. Trimming left V 1 base short and J 1 base short, with 4 bases between. The germline V gene encodes CDR1 SGHTA and CDR2 FQGNSA. This CDR3 region has 13 residues. This chain's CDR3 is CASSLGLQETQYF. The CDR3 bases are TGTGCCAGCAGCTTAGGTCTCCAAGAGACCCAGTACTTC. The variable domain in full, completed from reference TRBV7-2 and TRBJ2-5, reads GAGVSQSPSNKVTEKGKDVELRCDPISGHTALYWYRQSLGQGLEFLIYFQGNSAPDKSGLPSDRFSAERTGGSVSTLTIQRTQQEDSAVYLCASSLGLQETQYFGPGTRLLVL.

The chain carries TRBV29-1 and TRBJ2-3; 8 nucleotides line up with TRBD2. Trimming removed 1 base from V and 2 bases from J; junction bases left unmatched: 5. The CDR3 covers 15 residues. Germline CDR1 SQVTM, CDR2 ANQGSEA. CDR3 region: CSVEGGGGLTDTQYF. The CDR3 DNA is TGCAGCGTTGAAGGTGGCGGGGGGCTCACAGATACGCAGTATTTT.

The V gene is TRBV19, the J gene TRBJ1-5; 8 positions agree with TRBD1. Germline V gene lookup returns CDR1 LNHDA and CDR2 SQIVND (reference sequence). The CDR3 length is 15 residues. With V trimmed by 5 bases and J by 0 bases, 3 bases remained unmatched. In DNA, the CDR3 is TGTGCCAGTAGTGGACAGGGCTTTAGCAATCAGCCCCAGCATTTT. This sequence encodes CASSGQGFSNQPQHF.

The chain recombines TRBV5-6 with TRBJ1-4; TRBD1 agrees at 7 bases. Germline V lookup: CDR1 SGHDT, CDR2 YYEEEE. V lost 3 bases, J lost 5 bases, and 4 bases stayed unmatched. This CDR3 comprises 14 residues. Here the CDR3 DNA reads TGTGCCAGCAGCTCGACAGGGAGGAATGAAAAACTGTTTTTT. Its protein product is CASSSTGRNEKLFF.

The chain has TRBV7-9 and TRBJ1-3, with D perhaps matching TRBD1 (5 bases). The germline V gene encodes CDR1 SEHNR and CDR2 FQNEAQ (reference sequence). The germline V and J ends were trimmed by 2 bases and 3 bases, with 14 bases remaining between them. This CDR3 spans 16 amino acids. The CDR3 nucleotides read TGTGCCAGCAGCTTAAATGCAGGGTCAGTTGGAAACACCATATATTTT. It specifies CASSLNAGSVGNTIYF.

The J gene is TRBJ2-1, the V gene TRBV9; TRBD2 aligns across 14 bases. Germline V gives CDR1 SGDLS, CDR2 YYNGEE. The CDR3 contains 18 residues. Trimming removed 3 bases from V and 2 bases from J; junction bases left unmatched: 7. This CDR3 is CASSARGLAGVTYNEQFF. CDR3 DNA: TGTGCCAGCAGCGCTCGGGGACTAGCGGGGGTTACCTACAATGAGCAGTTCTTC.

V and J are TRBV5-1 and TRBJ1-2; 12 bases are a match to TRBD1. Trimming removed 1 base from V and 6 bases from J; junction bases left unmatched: 4. The CDR3 is 15 amino acids. The germline CDR1 and CDR2 sequences are SGHRS and YFSETQ. Here the CDR3 DNA reads TGCGCCAGCAGCTTGTGGGGACAGGGGGCAGATGGCTACACCTTC. Translated: CASSLWGQGADGYTF.

The V call is TRBV27, the J call TRBJ2-1; a weak D match, TRBD1 (6 bases). V lost 6 bases and J 7 bases, leaving 19 bases between the germline ends. CDR1 is MNHEY and CDR2 is SMNVEV in the germline V gene (reference sequence). The CDR3 is made up of 15 amino acids. For the CDR3, the DNA is TGTGCCAGCAGCCCGTGGGGGCAGCAGCAAAATGAGCAGTTCTTC. Protein sequence: CASSPWGQQQNEQFF.

This chain joins TRBV27 and TRBJ1-1; D possibly corresponds to TRBD1 (5 bases). The germline gives CDR1 MNHEY, CDR2 SMNVEV (reference sequence). Trimming cost V 1 base and J 6 bases, with 15 bases left between them. CDR3 length: 15 residues. The CDR3: CASSLWTNRRAEAFF. CDR3 DNA sequence: TGTGCCAGCAGTTTATGGACAAACCGAAGGGCTGAAGCTTTCTTT.

This chain uses TRBV14 with TRBJ2-2, with D possibly matching TRBD1 (6 bases). This CDR3 comprises 15 residues. V lost 0 bases, J lost 2 bases, and 7 bases lay in between. CDR1 is SGHDN, CDR2 FVKESK, per germline. Written as DNA, the CDR3 is TGTGCCAGCAGCCAAGACAGGGGAAACACCGGGGAGCTGTTTTTT. Translated, it gives CASSQDRGNTGELFF. Drawing the rest from reference TRBV14 and TRBJ2-2, the complete variable domain is EAGVTQFPSHSVIEKGQTVTLRCDPISGHDNLYWYRRVMGKEIKFLLHFVKESKQDESGMPNNRFLAERTGGTYSTLKVQPAELEDSGVYFCASSQDRGNTGELFFGEGSRLTVL.

V is TRBV27 and J is TRBJ2-3; the D gene is possibly TRBD1 (5 bases). Germline V CDR1 and CDR2: MNHEY, SMNVEV (reference sequence). CDR3 length: 12 residues. The V and J ends lost 2 bases and 6 bases respectively, with 6 bases between them. The CDR3 region is CASSLRGDTQYF. The CDR3 coding sequence is TGTGCCAGCAGTTTAAGGGGTGATACGCAGTATTTT.

The chain has TRBV30 and TRBJ2-5, with 8 nucleotides matching TRBD2. Per germline, CDR1 GTSNPN and CDR2 SVGIG (reference sequence). The length of the CDR3 is 14 residues. J was trimmed by 2 bases and V by 2 bases; bases with no gene match: 4. The CDR3 coding sequence is TGTGCCTGGAGTAAGCGGGGGAGTCAAGAGACCCAGTACTTC. It translates to CAWSKRGSQETQYF.

This sequence joins TRBV19 and TRBJ2-5; 7 bases are shared with TRBD2. Germline V gene sequence: CDR1 LNHDA, CDR2 SQIVND (reference sequence). Trimming cost V 3 bases and J 3 bases; bases outside gene matches: 4. CDR3 size: 14 residues. CDR3 in amino acids: CASSIELAKETQYF. The CDR3, as DNA: TGTGCCAGTAGTATCGAACTAGCGAAAGAGACCCAGTACTTC.

Here the CDR3 reads CASGQGGYNEQFF. The CDR3 nucleotides are TGTGCCAGCGGGCAGGGGGGCTACAATGAGCAGTTCTTC. V gene TRBV19 combines with J gene TRBJ2-1; D is perhaps TRBD1 (7 bases). V lost 9 bases to trimming and J lost 3 bases, with 12 bases between them. Germline CDR1 and CDR2: LNHDA and SQIVND (reference sequence). This CDR3 is 13 amino acids long. The whole variable domain, remainder taken from reference TRBV19 and TRBJ2-1, is DGGITQSPKYLFRKEGQNVTLSCEQNLNHDAMYWYRQDPGQGLRLIYYSQIVNDFQKGDIAEGYSVSREKKESFPLTVTSAQKNPTAFYLCASGQGGYNEQFFGPGTRLTVL.

This sequence joins TRBV7-2 and TRBJ1-5; TRBD1 matches 8 bases. CDR3 length equals 17 residues. The ends lost 0 bases at V and 6 bases at J; junction bases unmatched: 10. Germline V gives CDR1 SGHTA, CDR2 FQGNSA. The CDR3, as DNA: TGTGCCAGCAGCTTAGCCACAGGGGGGAGGCGTGGTCAGCCCCAGCATTTT. Its translation: CASSLATGGRRGQPQHF.

A single count supports this clone. This chain uses TRBV3-1 (or the pseudogene TRBV3-2) with TRBJ1-4; weak D call: TRBD1 (5 bases). Looked up from germline, CDR1 is LGHDT and CDR2 is YNNKEL (reference sequence). The CDR3 is 16 amino acids. The germline V and J ends were trimmed by 1 base and 1 base, with 10 bases remaining between them. The CDR3 nucleotides read TGTGCCAGCAGCCAAGGCTGGGGGGGAACTAATGAAAAACTGTTTTTT. Translation: CASSQGWGGTNEKLFF.

The CDR3: CATSRVQPGGYEQYF. Written as DNA, the CDR3 is TGTGCCACCAGCAGAGTACAACCGGGAGGCTACGAGCAGTACTTC. The chain employs TRBV15 and TRBJ2-7; 7 bases fit TRBD2. The CDR3 has 15 residues. V dropped 1 base and J dropped 3; count of bases not matched to a gene: 6. Germline lookup yields CDR1 LNHNV and CDR2 YYDKDF (reference sequence).

The CDR3 DNA sequence: TGTGCCTGGAGCGGTGGAAACACCATATATTTT. Translated: CAWSGGNTIYF. The rearrangement uses TRBV30 and TRBJ1-3; D unclear. The CDR3 has 11 amino acids. Looked up from germline, CDR1 is GTSNPN and CDR2 is SVGIG (reference sequence). The V and J ends lost 3 bases and 3 bases respectively, with 3 bases between them.

J is TRBJ1-3 and V is TRBV19; no firm D call. CDR1 and CDR2 (germline): LNHDA, SQIVND (reference sequence). The CDR3 extends over 15 amino acids. Between the trimmed V and J ends, which lost 3 bases and 0 bases, there was a span of 9 bases. Here the CDR3 DNA reads TGTGCCAGTAGTATGGGCAGGCGCTCTGGAAACACCATATATTTT. It translates to CASSMGRRSGNTIYF.

This clone was found many times. V and J are TRBV25-1 and TRBJ1-1; 8 nucleotides agree with TRBD1. In germline, CDR1 is MGHDK, CDR2 SYGVNS. V lost 6 bases to trimming and J lost 2 bases; unmatched junction nucleotides: 14. The CDR3 sequence is 17 residues long. CDR3 residues: CASRPLRGHNYNTEAFF. Written as DNA, the CDR3 is TGTGCCAGCAGACCCCTCAGGGGGCACAACTACAACACTGAAGCTTTCTTT.

This clone was counted between two and nine times. The chain joins TRBV2 to TRBJ2-7; TRBD2 aligns across 9 bases. V shed 3 bases and J 6 bases; nucleotides not matched to a gene: 3. CDR3 length: 13 amino acids. Germline assignment: CDR1 SNHLY and CDR2 FYNNEI. The CDR3 DNA reads as TGTGCCAGCAGTGACCGGCGGGGGGGCGAGCAGTACTTC. Protein sequence: CASSDRRGGEQYF.

This rearrangement joins TRBV3-1 (or the pseudogene TRBV3-2) to TRBJ1-2; TRBD1 matches 7 bases. Trimming took 4 bases from V and 4 from J; bases not matched to a gene: 6. There are 14 residues in the CDR3. Germline lookup yields CDR1 LGHDT and CDR2 YNNKEL (reference sequence). The CDR3 loop reads CASSPQGSGYGYTF. CDR3 in DNA: TGTGCCAGCAGCCCACAGGGGTCGGGCTATGGCTACACCTTC.

V is TRBV27 and J is TRBJ1-6; possibly TRBD1 for D (5 bases). Germline CDR1 MNHEY, CDR2 SMNVEV (reference sequence). Trimming took off 2 bases at V and 0 bases at J, with 11 bases between the two ends. This CDR3 is built from 17 residues. CDR3 protein: CASSLLYDSSYNSPLHF. In DNA form, the CDR3 reads TGTGCCAGCAGTTTACTCTATGACAGCTCCTATAATTCACCCCTCCACTTT.